The clone carrying this T cell receptor beta chain came up a few times. What it binds is not known. In TCRdb, the RT-PCR reads were re-called with MiXCR into one record per CDR3 protein. The top ten hold 9.5% to 13% of the sample, which has about 800,000 distinct CDR3 sequences, roughly 20% seen once. Trimming at V came to 3 bases and at J to 3 bases, leaving 1 base not matched to a gene. The length of the CDR3 is 13 residues. This sample was taken from a study of response to subunit inactivated influenza vaccine. Findings and limits, study-wide: That few new T cells are recruited by each seasonal influenza vaccination was the authors' suggestion.

Source: PBMCs from blood, taken about 5 days after vaccination. The receptor's source is a man aged 45-60 years who received an inactivated influenza vaccine. V and J are TRBV12-3 or TRBV12-4 and TRBJ1-2; 7 bases are shared with TRBD1. Here the CDR3 reads CASSLGQYYGYTF. CDR3 coding DNA: TGTGCCAGCAGTTTGGGACAGTACTATGGCTACACCTTC.